Reported below is one T cell receptor beta chain. The sample contains more than one DNA sequence encoding this CDR3. Unmatched junction bases numbered 5, after V lost 3 bases and J lost 6 bases. This CDR3 contains 15 residues. The germline V gene has CDR1 LNHDA and CDR2 SQIVND (reference sequence). The assay was immunoSEQ multiplex PCR, and TCRdb's table has in-frame clones only and misses some. In the table there are about 250,000 clones, roughly 80% of which are singletons. The data stem from a study of blood T cell repertoires in COVID-19. Study information: Whether acute or convalescent, the COVID-19 samples came from the United States, Italy and Spain.

The sequencing input was peripheral blood. V usage is TRBV19 and J usage is TRBJ2-1, with TRBD1 matching over 10 bases. This TCR was recovered from an elderly woman with acute or convalescent COVID-19. Here the CDR3 reads CASSIGRTGGNEQFF. The CDR3 coding sequence is TGTGCCAGTAGTATTGGTCGGACAGGGGGCAATGAGCAGTTCTTC.